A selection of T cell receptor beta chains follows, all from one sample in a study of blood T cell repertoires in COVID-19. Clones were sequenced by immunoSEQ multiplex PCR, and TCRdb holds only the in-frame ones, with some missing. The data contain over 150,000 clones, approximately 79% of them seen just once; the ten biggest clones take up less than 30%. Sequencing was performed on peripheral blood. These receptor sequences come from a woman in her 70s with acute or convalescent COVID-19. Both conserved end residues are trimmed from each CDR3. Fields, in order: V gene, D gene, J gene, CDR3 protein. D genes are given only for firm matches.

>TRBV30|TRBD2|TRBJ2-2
AAKRGLNTGELF
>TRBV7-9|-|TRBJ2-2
ASSLIPATNTGELF
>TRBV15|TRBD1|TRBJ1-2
ATSPTGARSYT
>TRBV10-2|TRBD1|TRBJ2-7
ASTLDRVYEQY
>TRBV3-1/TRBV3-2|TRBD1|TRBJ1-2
ASSQTTGGISGYT
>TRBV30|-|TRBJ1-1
AWSEIQGTEAF
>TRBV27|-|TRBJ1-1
ASSLVPGAARTEAF
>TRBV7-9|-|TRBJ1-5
ASSQHRGTGDQPQH
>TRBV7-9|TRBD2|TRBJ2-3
ASPLPGLAGGRYGDTQY
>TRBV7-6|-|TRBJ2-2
ASRQQGTGELF
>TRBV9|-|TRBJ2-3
ASSVARVRTSTDTQY
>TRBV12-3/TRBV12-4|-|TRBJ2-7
ASSFTSSPEQY
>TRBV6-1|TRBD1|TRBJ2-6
ASSEQGVAGANVLT
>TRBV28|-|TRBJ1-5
ASAGEQYSNQPQH
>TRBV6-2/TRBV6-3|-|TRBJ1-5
ASSSGRVGNQPQH
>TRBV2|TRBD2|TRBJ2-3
ASGEGGGTDTQY
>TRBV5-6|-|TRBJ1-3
ASSLTVSGNTIY
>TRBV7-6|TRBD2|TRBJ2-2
ASSLASRTRDTGELF
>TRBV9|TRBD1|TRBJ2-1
ASSTRDSYNEQF
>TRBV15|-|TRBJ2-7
ATSRDAGSETAYEQY
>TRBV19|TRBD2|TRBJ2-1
ASRLMTSGGEQF
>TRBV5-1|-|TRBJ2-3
ASSLRSGGIADTQY
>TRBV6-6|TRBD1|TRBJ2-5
ASSLGQGHETQY
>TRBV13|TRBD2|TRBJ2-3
AGLAGETDTQY
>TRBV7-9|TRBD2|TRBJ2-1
ASSLLAGGSYNEQF
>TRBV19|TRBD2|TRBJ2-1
ASSIGLAGNYNEQF
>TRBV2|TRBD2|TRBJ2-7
ASNLRLAGIYEQY
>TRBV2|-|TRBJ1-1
ASSPLNSNTEAF
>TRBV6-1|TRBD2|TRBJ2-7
ASSEAGGSPHEQY
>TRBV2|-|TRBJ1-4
ATLFESDEKLF
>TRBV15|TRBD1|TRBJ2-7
ATSRDRAGGYEQY
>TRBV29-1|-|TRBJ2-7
SVPGLANEQY
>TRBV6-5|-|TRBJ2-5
ASTRIVRETQY
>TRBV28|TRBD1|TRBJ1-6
ASAHPTGVGSPLH
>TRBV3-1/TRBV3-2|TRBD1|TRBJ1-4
ASSHRTGAHEKLF
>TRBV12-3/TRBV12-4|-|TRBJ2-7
ASSYGYEQY
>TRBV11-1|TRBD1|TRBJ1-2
ASSPAGGYGYT
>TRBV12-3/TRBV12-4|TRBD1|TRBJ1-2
ASREGTDYGYT
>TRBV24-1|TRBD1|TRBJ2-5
ATSAGTGPGETQY
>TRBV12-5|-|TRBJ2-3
ASERDSSTDTQY
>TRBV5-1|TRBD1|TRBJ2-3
ASSPATGGGTDTQY
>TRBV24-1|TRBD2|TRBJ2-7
ATSDRGLAEPIYEQY
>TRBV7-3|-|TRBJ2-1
ASSLMAGSYNEQF
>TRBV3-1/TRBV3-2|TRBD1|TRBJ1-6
ASSQPSGTGDNSPLH
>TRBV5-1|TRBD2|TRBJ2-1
ASSPSSGNNEQF
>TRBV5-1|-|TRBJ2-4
ASSAGDNTKNIQY
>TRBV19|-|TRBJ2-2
ASGFVGGNTGELF
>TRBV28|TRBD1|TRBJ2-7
ASSPPGQVGEQY
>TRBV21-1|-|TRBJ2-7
ASSKVDGGSLYEQY
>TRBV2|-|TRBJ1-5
ASSILGGPQH